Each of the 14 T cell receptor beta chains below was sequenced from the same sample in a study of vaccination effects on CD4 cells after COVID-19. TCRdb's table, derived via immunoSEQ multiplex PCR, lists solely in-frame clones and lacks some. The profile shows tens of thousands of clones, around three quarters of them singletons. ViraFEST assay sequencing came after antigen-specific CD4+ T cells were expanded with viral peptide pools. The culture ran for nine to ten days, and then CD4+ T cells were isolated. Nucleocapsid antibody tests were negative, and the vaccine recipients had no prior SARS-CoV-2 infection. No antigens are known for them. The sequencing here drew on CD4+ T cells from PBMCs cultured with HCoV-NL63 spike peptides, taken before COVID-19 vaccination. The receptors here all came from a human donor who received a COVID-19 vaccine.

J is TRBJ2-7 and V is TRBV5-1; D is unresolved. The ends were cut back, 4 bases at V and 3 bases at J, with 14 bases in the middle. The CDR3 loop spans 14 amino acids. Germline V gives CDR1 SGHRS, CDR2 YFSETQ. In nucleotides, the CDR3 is TGCGCCAGCAGCCTCGCACACGGCTTCTACGAGCAGTACTTC. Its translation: CASSLAHGFYEQYF.

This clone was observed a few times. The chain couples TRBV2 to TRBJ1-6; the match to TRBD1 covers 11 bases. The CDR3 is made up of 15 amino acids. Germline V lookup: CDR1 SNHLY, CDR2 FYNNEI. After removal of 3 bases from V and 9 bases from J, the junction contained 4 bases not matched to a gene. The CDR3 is CASSDSGTGGSPLHF. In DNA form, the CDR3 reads TGTGCCAGCAGTGATTCCGGGACAGGGGGTTCACCCCTCCACTTT.

CDR3 in amino acids: CASSFPAGADEQFF. DNA for the CDR3: TGTGCCAGCAGTTTCCCGGCAGGGGCAGATGAGCAGTTCTTC. The chain couples TRBV28 to TRBJ2-1; D perhaps matches TRBD1 (6 bases). Germline assignment: CDR1 MDHEN and CDR2 SYDVKM. V was shortened by 3 bases and J by 8 bases, with 14 bases between the two germline ends. The CDR3 has 14 amino acids. The full variable domain, rest sourced from reference TRBV28 and TRBJ2-1, is DVKVTQSSRYLVKRTGEKVFLECVQDMDHENMFWYRQDPGLGLRLIYFSYDVKMKEKGDIPEGYSVSREKKERFSLILESASTNQTSMYLCASSFPAGADEQFFGPGTRLTVL.

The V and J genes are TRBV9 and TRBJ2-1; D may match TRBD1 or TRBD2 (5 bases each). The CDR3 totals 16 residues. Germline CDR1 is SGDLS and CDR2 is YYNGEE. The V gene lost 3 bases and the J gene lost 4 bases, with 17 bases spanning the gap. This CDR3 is CASSEGPPTTYNEQFF. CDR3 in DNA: TGTGCCAGCAGCGAGGGACCTCCGACGACTTACAATGAGCAGTTCTTC.

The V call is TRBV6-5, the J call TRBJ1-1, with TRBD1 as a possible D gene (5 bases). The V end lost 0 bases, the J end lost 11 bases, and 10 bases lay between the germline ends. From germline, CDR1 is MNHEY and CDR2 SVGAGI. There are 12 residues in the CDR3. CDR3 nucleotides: TGTGCCAGCAGTTACTCGGGGGGGAGTGCTTTCTTT. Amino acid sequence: CASSYSGGSAFF.

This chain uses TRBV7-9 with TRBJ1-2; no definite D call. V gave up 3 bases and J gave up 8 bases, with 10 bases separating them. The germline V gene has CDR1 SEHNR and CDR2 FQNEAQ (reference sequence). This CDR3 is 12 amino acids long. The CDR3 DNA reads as TGTGCCAGCAGCTTGCTTCTGGAGGGCTACACCTTC. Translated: CASSLLLEGYTF.

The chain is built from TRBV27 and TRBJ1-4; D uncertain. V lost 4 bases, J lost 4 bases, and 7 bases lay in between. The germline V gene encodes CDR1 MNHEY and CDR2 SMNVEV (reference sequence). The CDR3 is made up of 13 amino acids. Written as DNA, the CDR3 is TGTGCCAGCAGTTCCCCTTTTAATGAAAAACTGTTTTTT. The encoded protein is CASSSPFNEKLFF.

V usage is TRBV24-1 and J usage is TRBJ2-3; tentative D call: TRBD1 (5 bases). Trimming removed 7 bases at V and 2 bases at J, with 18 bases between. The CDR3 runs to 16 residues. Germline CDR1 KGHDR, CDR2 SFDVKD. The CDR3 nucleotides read TGTGCCACCAGGCGACAGTCCCACCTAACCACAGATACGCAGTATTTT. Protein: CATRRQSHLTTDTQYF.

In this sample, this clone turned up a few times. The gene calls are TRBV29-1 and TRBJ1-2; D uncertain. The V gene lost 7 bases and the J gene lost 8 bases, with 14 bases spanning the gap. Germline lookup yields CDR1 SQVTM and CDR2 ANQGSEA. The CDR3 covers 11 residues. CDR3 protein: CSGTAVEGYTF. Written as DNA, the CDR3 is TGCAGCGGTACAGCAGTAGAGGGCTACACCTTC. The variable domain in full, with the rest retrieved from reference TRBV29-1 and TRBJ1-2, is SAVISQKPSRDICQRGTSLTIQCQVDSQVTMMFWYRQQPGQSLTLIATANQGSEATYESGFVIDKFPISRPNLTFSTLTVSNMSPEDSSIYLCSGTAVEGYTFGSGTRLTVV.

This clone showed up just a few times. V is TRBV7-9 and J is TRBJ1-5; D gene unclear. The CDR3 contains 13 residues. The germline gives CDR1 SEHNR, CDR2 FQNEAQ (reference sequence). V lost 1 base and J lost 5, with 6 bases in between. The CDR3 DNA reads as TGTGCCAGCAGCTTAGGCACTTATCAGCCCCAGCATTTT. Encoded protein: CASSLGTYQPQHF.

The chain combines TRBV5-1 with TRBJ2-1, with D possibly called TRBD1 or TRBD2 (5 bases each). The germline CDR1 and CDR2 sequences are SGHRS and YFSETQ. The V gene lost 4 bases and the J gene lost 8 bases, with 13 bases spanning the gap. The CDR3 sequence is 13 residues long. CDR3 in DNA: TGCGCCAGCAGCCTGGGACGAGGGGATGAGCAGTTCTTC. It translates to CASSLGRGDEQFF.

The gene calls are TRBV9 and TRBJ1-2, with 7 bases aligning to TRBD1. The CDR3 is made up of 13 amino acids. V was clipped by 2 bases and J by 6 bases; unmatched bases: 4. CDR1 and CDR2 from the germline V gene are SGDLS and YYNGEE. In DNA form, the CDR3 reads TGTGCCAGCAGCGTCGACAGGGTGCATGGCTACACCTTC. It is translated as CASSVDRVHGYTF.

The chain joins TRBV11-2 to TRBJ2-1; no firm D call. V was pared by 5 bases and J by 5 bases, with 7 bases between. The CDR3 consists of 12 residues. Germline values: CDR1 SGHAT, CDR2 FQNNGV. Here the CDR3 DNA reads TGTGCCAGCAGCCCCGTCAACAATGAGCAGTTCTTC. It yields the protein CASSPVNNEQFF. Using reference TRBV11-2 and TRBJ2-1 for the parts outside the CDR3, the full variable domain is EAGVAQSPRYKIIEKRQSVAFWCNPISGHATLYWYQQILGQGPKLLIQFQNNGVVDDSQLPKDRFSAERLKGVDSTLKIQPAKLEDSAVYLCASSPVNNEQFFGPGTRLTVL.

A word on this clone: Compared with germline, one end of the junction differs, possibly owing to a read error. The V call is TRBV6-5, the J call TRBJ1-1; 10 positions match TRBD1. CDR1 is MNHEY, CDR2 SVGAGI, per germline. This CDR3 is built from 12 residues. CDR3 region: CASSHGQGGVVF. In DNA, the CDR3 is TGTGCCAGCAGTCACGGACAGGGGGGAGTTGTATTT.